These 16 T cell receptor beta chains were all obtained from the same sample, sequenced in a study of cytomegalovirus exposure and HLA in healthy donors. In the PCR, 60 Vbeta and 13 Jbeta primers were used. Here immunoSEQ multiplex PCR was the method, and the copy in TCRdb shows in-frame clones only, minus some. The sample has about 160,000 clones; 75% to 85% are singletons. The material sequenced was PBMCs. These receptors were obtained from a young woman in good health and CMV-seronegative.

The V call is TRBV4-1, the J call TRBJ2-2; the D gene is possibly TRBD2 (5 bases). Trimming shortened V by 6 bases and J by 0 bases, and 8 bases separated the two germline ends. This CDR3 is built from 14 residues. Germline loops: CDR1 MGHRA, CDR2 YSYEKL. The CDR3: CASRFGANTGELFF. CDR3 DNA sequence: TGCGCCAGCAGATTCGGGGCGAACACCGGGGAGCTGTTTTTT.

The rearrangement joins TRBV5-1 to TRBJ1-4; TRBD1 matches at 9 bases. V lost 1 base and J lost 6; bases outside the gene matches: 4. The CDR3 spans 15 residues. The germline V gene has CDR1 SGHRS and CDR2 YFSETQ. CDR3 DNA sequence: TGCGCCAGCAGCTTGAGACAGGGGGGGTATGAAAAACTGTTTTTT. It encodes CASSLRQGGYEKLFF.

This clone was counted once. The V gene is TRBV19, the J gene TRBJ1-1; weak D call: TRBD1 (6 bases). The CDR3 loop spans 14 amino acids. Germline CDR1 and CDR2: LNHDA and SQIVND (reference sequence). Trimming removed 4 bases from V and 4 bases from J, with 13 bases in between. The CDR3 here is CASSTIGGGTEAFF. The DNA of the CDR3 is TGTGCCAGTAGTACGATAGGGGGGGGCACTGAAGCTTTCTTT.

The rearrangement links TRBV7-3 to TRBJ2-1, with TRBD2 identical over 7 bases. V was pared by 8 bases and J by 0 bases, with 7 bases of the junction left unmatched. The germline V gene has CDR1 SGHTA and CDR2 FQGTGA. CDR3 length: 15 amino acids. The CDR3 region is CASSEGGSSYNEQFF. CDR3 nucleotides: TGTGCCAGCTCGGAGGGCGGGAGCTCCTACAATGAGCAGTTCTTC.

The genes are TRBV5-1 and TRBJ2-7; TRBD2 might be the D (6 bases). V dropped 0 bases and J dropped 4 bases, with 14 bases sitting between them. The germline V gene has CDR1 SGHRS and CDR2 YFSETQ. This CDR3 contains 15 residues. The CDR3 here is CASSLAGVGSYEQYF. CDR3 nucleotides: TGCGCCAGCAGCTTGGCGGGGGTGGGTTCGTACGAGCAGTACTTC.

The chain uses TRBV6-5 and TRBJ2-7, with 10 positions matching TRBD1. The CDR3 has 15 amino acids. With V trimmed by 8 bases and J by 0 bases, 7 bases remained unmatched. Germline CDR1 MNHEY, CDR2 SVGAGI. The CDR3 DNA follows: TGTGCCAGCCGGGGGACAGGGGTCGCCTCCTACGAGCAGTACTTC. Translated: CASRGTGVASYEQYF.

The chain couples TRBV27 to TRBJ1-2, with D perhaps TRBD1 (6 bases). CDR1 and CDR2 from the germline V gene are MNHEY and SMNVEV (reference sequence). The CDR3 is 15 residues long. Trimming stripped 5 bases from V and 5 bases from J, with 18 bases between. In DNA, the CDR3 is TGTGCCAGCAGTCCCAAACATCAGGGGTGGTATGGCTACACCTTC. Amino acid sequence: CASSPKHQGWYGYTF.

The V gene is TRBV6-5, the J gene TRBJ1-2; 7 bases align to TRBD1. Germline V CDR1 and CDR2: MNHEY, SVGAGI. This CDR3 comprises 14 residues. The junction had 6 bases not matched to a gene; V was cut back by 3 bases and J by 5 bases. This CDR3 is CASSYEVRGYGYTF. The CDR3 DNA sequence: TGTGCCAGCAGTTATGAGGTCAGGGGGTATGGCTACACCTTC.

CDR3 nucleotides: TGTGCCAGTAGTAAGGTAGCGGGTGACAATGAGCAGTTCTTC. It encodes CASSKVAGDNEQFF. The rearrangement uses TRBV19 and TRBJ2-1; 7 bases line up with TRBD2. Germline loops: CDR1 LNHDA, CDR2 SQIVND (reference sequence). The V gene end was trimmed by 4 bases and the J gene end by 5 bases; junction bases not matched to a gene: 5. The CDR3 is 14 amino acids.

The CDR3 bases are TGTGCCAGTAGTATAGTAAGCGGAAATCAGCCCCAGCATTTT. It specifies CASSIVSGNQPQHF. The chain uses TRBV19 and TRBJ1-5; no firm D call. This CDR3 is built from 14 residues. Germline V gene data show CDR1 as LNHDA and CDR2 as SQIVND (reference sequence). Trimming removed 1 base at V and 4 bases at J, with 8 bases between.

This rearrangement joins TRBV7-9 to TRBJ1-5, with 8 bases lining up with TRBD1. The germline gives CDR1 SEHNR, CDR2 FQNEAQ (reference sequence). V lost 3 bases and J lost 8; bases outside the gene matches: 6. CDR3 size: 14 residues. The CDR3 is CASSLSGGKEPQHF. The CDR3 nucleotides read TGTGCCAGCAGCTTGTCAGGGGGCAAAGAGCCCCAGCATTTT.

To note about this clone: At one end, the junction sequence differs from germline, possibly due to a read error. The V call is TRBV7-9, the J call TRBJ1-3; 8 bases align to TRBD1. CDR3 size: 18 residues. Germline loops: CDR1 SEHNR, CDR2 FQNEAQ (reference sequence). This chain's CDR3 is CSSSQYTSTGEARNTIYF. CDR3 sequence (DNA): TGTTCCAGCAGCCAATACACATCGACAGGGGAAGCCCGAAACACCATATATTTT.

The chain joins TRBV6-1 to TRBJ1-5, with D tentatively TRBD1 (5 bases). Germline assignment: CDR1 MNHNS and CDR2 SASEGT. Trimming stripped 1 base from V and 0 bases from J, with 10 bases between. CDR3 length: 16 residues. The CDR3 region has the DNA TGTGCCAGCAGTGAAGGGGGCAGTTATAGCAATCAGCCCCAGCATTTT. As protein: CASSEGGSYSNQPQHF.

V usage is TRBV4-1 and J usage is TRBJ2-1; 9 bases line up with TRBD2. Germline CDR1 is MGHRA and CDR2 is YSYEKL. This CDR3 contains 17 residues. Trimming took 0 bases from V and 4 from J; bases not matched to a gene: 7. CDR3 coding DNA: TGCGCCAGCAGCCAAGAGAATGCGGGAGGGTTATACAATGAGCAGTTCTTC. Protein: CASSQENAGGLYNEQFF.

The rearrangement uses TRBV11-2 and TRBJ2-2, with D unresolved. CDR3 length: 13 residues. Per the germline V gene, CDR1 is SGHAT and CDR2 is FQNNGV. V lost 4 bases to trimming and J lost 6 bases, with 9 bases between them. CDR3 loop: CASSSYVAGELFF. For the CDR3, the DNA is TGTGCCAGCAGCTCCTATGTGGCCGGGGAGCTGTTTTTT.

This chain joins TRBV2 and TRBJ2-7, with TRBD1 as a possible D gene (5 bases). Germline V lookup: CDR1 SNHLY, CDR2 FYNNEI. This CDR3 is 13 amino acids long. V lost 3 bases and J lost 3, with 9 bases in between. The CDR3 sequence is CASSDGQGYEQYF. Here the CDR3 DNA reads TGTGCCAGCAGTGATGGGCAGGGCTACGAGCAGTACTTC.